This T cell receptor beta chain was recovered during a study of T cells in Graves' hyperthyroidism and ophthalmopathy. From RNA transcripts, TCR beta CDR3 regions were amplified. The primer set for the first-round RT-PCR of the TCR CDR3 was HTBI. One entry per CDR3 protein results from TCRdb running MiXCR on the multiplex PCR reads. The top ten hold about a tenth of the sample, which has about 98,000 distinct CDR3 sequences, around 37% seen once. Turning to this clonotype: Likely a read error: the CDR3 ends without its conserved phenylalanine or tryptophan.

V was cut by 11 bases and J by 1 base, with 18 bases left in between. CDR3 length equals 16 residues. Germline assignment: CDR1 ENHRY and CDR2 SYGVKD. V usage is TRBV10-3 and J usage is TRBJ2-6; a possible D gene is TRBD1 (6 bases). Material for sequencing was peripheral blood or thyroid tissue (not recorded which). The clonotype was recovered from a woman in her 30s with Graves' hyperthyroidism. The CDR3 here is CAALQGERSGANVLTL. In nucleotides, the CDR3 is TGTGCCGCCCTACAGGGTGAAAGGTCTGGGGCCAACGTCCTGACTCTC.